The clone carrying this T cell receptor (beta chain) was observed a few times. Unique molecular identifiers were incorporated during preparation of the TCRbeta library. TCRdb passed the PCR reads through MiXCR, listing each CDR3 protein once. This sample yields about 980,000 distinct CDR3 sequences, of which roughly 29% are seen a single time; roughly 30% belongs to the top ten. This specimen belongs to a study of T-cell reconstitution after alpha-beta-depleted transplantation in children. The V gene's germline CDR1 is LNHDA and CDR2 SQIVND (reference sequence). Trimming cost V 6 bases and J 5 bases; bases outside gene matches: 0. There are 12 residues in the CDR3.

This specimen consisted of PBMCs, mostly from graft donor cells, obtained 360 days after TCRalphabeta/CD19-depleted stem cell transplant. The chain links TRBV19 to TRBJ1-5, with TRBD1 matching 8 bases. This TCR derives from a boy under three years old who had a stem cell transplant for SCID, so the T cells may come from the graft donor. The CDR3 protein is CASRDRDQPQHF. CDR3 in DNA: TGTGCCAGTAGGGACAGGGATCAGCCCCAGCATTTT.